These 19 T cell receptor beta chains were sequenced from one sample in a study of OX40 agonist ivuxolimab in advanced cancers. Receptor libraries were prepared by the immunoSEQ multiplex PCR assay. The source is immuneACCESS, and TCRdb retained only in-frame sequences with V and J called. Part of the clones is not carried over; for the studies checked, unresolved V genes explain less than half of this, and the remainder is unexplained. The sample profile shows about 79,000 clones; about 94% of them were found once. The top ten hold 8.5% to 10% of the sample. The sample in question was CD4+ or CD8+ T cells sorted from blood, obtained in a trial of the OX40 agonist ivuxolimab. The receptors come from an adult with an advanced solid tumor such as melanoma, head and neck, liver or kidney cancer.

The gene calls are TRBV7-3 and TRBJ2-1; 9 positions match TRBD2. The CDR3 runs 15 residues. Germline V gene data show CDR1 as SGHTA and CDR2 as FQGTGA. Trimming at V came to 3 bases and at J to 5 bases, leaving 5 bases not matched to a gene. Here the CDR3 DNA reads TGTGCCAGCAGCTTTGCGGGAGGGCCGGACAATGAGCAGTTCTTC. Protein sequence: CASSFAGGPDNEQFF.

A single count supports this clone. The chain has TRBV19 and TRBJ2-1, with D perhaps TRBD1 (5 bases). The germline gives CDR1 LNHDA, CDR2 SQIVND (reference sequence). The CDR3 totals 15 residues. V lost 6 bases to trimming and J lost 4 bases, with 16 bases between them. CDR3 in amino acids: CASSRTLPHYNEQFF. The DNA of the CDR3 is TGTGCCAGTAGCCGGACACTACCACATTACAATGAGCAGTTCTTC.

The chain uses TRBV28 and TRBJ2-1, with D unresolved. This CDR3 is built from 13 residues. Trimming cost V 2 bases and J 2 bases, with 4 bases left between them. The V gene's germline CDR1 is MDHEN and CDR2 SYDVKM. The CDR3 protein is CASSLTPYNEQFF. The CDR3 DNA follows: TGTGCCAGCAGTTTAACTCCCTACAATGAGCAGTTCTTC.

The chain carries TRBV7-9 and TRBJ2-2, with 7 nucleotides matching TRBD1. The trim removed 6 bases at V and 4 bases at J, leaving 8 bases unmatched. Germline values: CDR1 SEHNR, CDR2 FQNEAQ (reference sequence). This CDR3 is 15 amino acids long. CDR3 sequence reads: CASSSDRVFTGELFF. The CDR3 nucleotides read TGTGCCAGCAGTTCTGACAGGGTATTCACCGGGGAGCTGTTTTTT.

As DNA, the CDR3 is TGTGCCAGCAGCGAGTCCTCCCTCCGGGGGGCCAACGTCCTGACTTTC. Amino acid sequence: CASSESSLRGANVLTF. J is TRBJ2-6 and V is TRBV9; D not resolved. CDR3 length: 16 residues. The germline V gene has CDR1 SGDLS and CDR2 YYNGEE. Trimming removed 3 bases from V and 4 bases from J, with 14 bases in between.

This sequence joins TRBV4-1 and TRBJ1-5; tentative D call: TRBD1 (5 bases). Looked up from germline, CDR1 is MGHRA and CDR2 is YSYEKL. Trimming stripped 3 bases from V and 3 bases from J, with 12 bases between. The CDR3 runs to 15 residues. The CDR3 nucleotides are TGCGCCAGCAGCCACGACAGATACCTCAATCAGCCCCAGCATTTT. It encodes CASSHDRYLNQPQHF.

The chain combines TRBV5-6 with TRBJ2-3; weak D call: TRBD2 (6 bases). The CDR3 runs 14 residues. The V and J ends lost 1 base and 1 base respectively, with 7 bases between them. CDR1 is SGHDT and CDR2 is YYEEEE in the germline V gene. CDR3 region: CASSLSGGTDTQYF. CDR3 bases: TGTGCCAGCAGCTTGTCGGGGGGCACAGATACGCAGTATTTT.

CDR3 protein: CASSFDNNEQFF. CDR3 DNA: TGTGCCAGCAGCTTTGATAACAATGAGCAGTTCTTC. This chain links TRBV11-2 with TRBJ2-1; D call uncertain. The V and J ends lost 3 bases and 5 bases respectively, with 5 bases between them. The CDR3 contains 12 residues. Germline CDR1 is SGHAT and CDR2 is FQNNGV.

The chain carries TRBV5-6 and TRBJ2-1; TRBD2 matches at 13 bases. The CDR3 runs 16 residues. Germline V gene data show CDR1 as SGHDT and CDR2 as YYEEEE. V dropped 6 bases and J dropped 6; count of bases not matched to a gene: 9. The CDR3 DNA reads TGTGCCAGCATCCCCCCCGGACTAGCGGGGGCCAATGAGCAGTTCTTC. Protein: CASIPPGLAGANEQFF.

The chain recombines TRBV19 with TRBJ2-1; 8 positions match TRBD1. With V trimmed by 3 bases and J by 5 bases, 15 bases remained unmatched. Germline CDR1 is LNHDA and CDR2 is SQIVND (reference sequence). The CDR3 consists of 18 residues. The CDR3 protein is CASSIDPGQGVIDNEQFF. As DNA, the CDR3 is TGTGCCAGTAGTATCGATCCCGGACAGGGTGTAATTGACAATGAGCAGTTCTTC.

The chain couples TRBV7-9 to TRBJ2-7; no definite D call. The germline CDR1 and CDR2 sequences are SEHNR and FQNEAQ (reference sequence). This CDR3 comprises 13 residues. Trimming removed 5 bases at V and 3 bases at J, with 11 bases between. This CDR3 reads CASSHEEFYEQYF. The CDR3 nucleotides are TGTGCCAGCAGCCACGAGGAGTTCTACGAGCAGTACTTC.

The chain links TRBV29-1 to TRBJ2-1, with 9 bases matching TRBD2. The V gene end was trimmed by 3 bases and the J gene end by 2 bases; junction bases not matched to a gene: 5. This CDR3 is 15 amino acids long. Looked up from germline, CDR1 is SQVTM and CDR2 is ANQGSEA. In nucleotides, the CDR3 is TGCAGCGTTGACGGCGGGGGGGCCACCTACAATGAGCAGTTCTTC. It is translated as CSVDGGGATYNEQFF.

This clone was counted a single time. The J gene is TRBJ2-7, the V gene TRBV28; the D is unclear. The V and J ends lost 5 bases and 4 bases respectively, with 6 bases between them. Germline V gives CDR1 MDHEN, CDR2 SYDVKM. This CDR3 is built from 11 residues. Here the CDR3 reads CASSRGYEQYF. The CDR3 DNA reads TGTGCCAGCAGTCGAGGTTACGAGCAGTACTTC. Full variable domain (outside the CDR3, taken from reference TRBV28 and TRBJ2-7): DVKVTQSSRYLVKRTGEKVFLECVQDMDHENMFWYRQDPGLGLRLIYFSYDVKMKEKGDIPEGYSVSREKKERFSLILESASTNQTSMYLCASSRGYEQYFGPGTRLTVT.

The rearrangement links TRBV7-8 to TRBJ2-2; D is possibly TRBD2 (7 bases). V gave up 0 bases and J gave up 7 bases, with 12 bases separating them. CDR1 and CDR2 from the germline V gene are SGHVS and FQNEAQ. This CDR3 has 15 residues. CDR3 region: CASSLAGGLGGELFF. As DNA, the CDR3 is TGTGCCAGCAGCTTAGCGGGGGGGCTTGGCGGGGAGCTGTTTTTT.

The gene calls are TRBV7-9 and TRBJ2-1, with 8 bases that match TRBD1. Germline lookup yields CDR1 SEHNR and CDR2 FQNEAQ (reference sequence). The CDR3 is 14 amino acids. Trimming cost V 6 bases and J 3 bases; bases outside gene matches: 4. CDR3 amino acids: CASRPGGLYNEQFF. The CDR3 coding sequence is TGTGCCAGCAGACCAGGGGGCCTCTACAATGAGCAGTTCTTC.

This clone was picked up one time. V and J are TRBV11-2 and TRBJ2-5, with a possible D match to TRBD1 (5 bases). CDR1 and CDR2 (germline): SGHAT, FQNNGV. The CDR3 spans 17 residues. With 1 base removed from V and 5 bases from J, the gap between germline ends came to 20 bases. The CDR3 reads CASSLAFGAGKWETQYF. The DNA for the CDR3 is TGTGCCAGCAGCTTAGCTTTTGGGGCAGGGAAATGGGAGACCCAGTACTTC.

The CDR3 protein is CASSWIAGQQFF. The CDR3 DNA reads TGTGCCAGCAGTTGGATAGCGGGACAGCAGTTCTTC. The V call is TRBV27, the J call TRBJ2-1; 8 positions match TRBD2. This CDR3 has 12 residues. Trimming took 4 bases from V and 11 from J; bases not matched to a gene: 4. Germline assignment: CDR1 MNHEY and CDR2 SMNVEV (reference sequence).

This chain connects TRBV30 to TRBJ2-7, with 8 bases aligning to TRBD2. Germline CDR1 is GTSNPN and CDR2 is SVGIG (reference sequence). This CDR3 region has 15 residues. Trimming removed 0 bases from V and 0 bases from J; junction bases left unmatched: 4. CDR3 sequence reads: CAWSVPSGLSYEQYF. For the CDR3, the DNA is TGTGCCTGGAGTGTACCTAGCGGGCTCTCCTACGAGCAGTACTTC.

The chain joins TRBV9 to TRBJ1-1; no reliable D call. The CDR3 has 13 amino acids. The V end lost 0 bases, the J end lost 13 bases, and 16 bases lay between the germline ends. CDR1 is SGDLS and CDR2 is YYNGEE in the germline V gene. Here the CDR3 reads CASSVGSVPGVFF. CDR3 DNA: TGTGCCAGCAGCGTAGGAAGTGTCCCGGGAGTTTTCTTT.